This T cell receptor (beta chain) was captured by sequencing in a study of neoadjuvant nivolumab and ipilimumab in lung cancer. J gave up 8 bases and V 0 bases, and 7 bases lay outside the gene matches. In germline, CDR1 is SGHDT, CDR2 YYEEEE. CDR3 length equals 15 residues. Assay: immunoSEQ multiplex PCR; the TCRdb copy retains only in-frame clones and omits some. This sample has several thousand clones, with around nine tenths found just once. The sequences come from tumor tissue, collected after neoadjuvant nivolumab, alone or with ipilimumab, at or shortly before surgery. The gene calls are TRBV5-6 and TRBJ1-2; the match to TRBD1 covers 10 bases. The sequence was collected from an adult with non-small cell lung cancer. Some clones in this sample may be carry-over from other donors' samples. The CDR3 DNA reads TGTGCCAGCAGCTTGGAGGGGACAGGGGAGTTGGGCTACACCTTC. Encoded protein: CASSLEGTGELGYTF.